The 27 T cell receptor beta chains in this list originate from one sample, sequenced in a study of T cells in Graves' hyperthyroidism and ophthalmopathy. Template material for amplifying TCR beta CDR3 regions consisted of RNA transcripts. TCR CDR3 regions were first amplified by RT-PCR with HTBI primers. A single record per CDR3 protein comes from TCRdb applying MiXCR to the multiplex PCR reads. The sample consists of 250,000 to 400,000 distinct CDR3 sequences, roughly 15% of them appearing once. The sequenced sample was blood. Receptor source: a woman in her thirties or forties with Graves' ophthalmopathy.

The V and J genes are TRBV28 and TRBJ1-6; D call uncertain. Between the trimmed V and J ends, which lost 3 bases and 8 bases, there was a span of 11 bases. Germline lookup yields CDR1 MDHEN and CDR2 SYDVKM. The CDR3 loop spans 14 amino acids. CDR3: CASSFYGWDSPLHF. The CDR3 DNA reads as TGTGCCAGCAGTTTTTATGGTTGGGATTCACCCCTCCACTTT.

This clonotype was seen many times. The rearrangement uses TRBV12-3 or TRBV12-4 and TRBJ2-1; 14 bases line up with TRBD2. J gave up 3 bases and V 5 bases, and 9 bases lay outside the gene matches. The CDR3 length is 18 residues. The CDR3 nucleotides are TGTGCCAGCAGTAAGGGACTAGCGGGAGTAGGTTTCTACAATGAGCAGTTCTTC. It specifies CASSKGLAGVGFYNEQFF.

The CDR3 spells CASSLASGVDTQYF. In DNA form, the CDR3 reads TGTGCCAGCAGCTTAGCTAGCGGGGTAGATACGCAGTATTTT. The chain carries TRBV7-9 and TRBJ2-3, with 8 bases that match TRBD2. CDR1 is SEHNR and CDR2 is FQNEAQ in the germline V gene (reference sequence). This CDR3 has 14 amino acids. Losses at the gene ends were 0 bases for V and 5 bases for J; bases not matched to a gene: 1.

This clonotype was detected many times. CDR3 residues: CAITDGNTEAFF. CDR3 nucleotides: TGTGCCATAACGGACGGGAACACTGAAGCTTTCTTT. J is TRBJ1-1 and V is TRBV6-1; unclear D gene. There are 12 residues in the CDR3. Between the trimmed V and J ends, which lost 10 bases and 1 base, there was a span of 10 bases. The V gene's germline CDR1 is MNHNS and CDR2 SASEGT.

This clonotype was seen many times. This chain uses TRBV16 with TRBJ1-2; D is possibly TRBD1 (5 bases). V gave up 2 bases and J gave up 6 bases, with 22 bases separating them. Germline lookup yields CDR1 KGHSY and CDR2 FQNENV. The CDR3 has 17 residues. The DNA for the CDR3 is TGTGCCAGCAGCCAAAGTTCTTCCAGGGCGAATGTTCATGGCTACACCTTC. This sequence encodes CASSQSSSRANVHGYTF.

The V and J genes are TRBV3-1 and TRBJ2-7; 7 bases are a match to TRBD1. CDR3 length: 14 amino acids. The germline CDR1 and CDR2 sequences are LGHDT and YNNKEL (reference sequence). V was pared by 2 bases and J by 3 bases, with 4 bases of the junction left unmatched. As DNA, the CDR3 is TGTGCCAGCAGCCAACGGCAGGGGGTCTACGAGCAGTACTTC. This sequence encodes CASSQRQGVYEQYF.

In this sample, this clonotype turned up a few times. The CDR3 spells CASSEGLQTLKDSPLHF. The CDR3 nucleotides read TGTGCCAGCAGTGAGGGACTCCAGACCCTGAAGGATTCACCCCTCCACTTT. The V and J genes are TRBV25-1 and TRBJ1-6, with D possibly TRBD1 on 5 matching bases. Germline CDR1 reads MGHDK; CDR2 reads SYGVNS. The CDR3 extends over 17 amino acids. The V and J ends lost 3 bases and 8 bases respectively, with 20 bases between them.

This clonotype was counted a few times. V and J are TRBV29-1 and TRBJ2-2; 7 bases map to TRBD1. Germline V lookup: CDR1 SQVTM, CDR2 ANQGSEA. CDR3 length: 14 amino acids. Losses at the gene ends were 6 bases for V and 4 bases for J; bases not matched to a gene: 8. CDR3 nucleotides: TGCAGCGTAACCGGGACAGACCCCACCGGGGAGCTGTTTTTT. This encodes CSVTGTDPTGELFF.

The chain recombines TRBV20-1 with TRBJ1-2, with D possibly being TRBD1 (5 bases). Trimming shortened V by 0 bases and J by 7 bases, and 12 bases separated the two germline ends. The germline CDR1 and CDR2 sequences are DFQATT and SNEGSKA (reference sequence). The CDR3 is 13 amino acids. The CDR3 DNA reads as TGCAGTGCTAGAGACCCGCGGGGGGTTGGCTACACCTTC. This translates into CSARDPRGVGYTF.

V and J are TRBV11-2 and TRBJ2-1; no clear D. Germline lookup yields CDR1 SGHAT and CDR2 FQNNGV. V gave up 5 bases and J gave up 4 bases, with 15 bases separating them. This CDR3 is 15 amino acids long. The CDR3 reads CASSKVRGAYNEQFF. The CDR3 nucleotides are TGTGCCAGCAGCAAGGTTCGCGGAGCTTACAATGAGCAGTTCTTC.

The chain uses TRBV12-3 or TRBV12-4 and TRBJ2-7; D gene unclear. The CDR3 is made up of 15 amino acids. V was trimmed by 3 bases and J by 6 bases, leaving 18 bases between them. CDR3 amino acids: CASSFWQPGKGEQYF. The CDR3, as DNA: TGTGCCAGCAGTTTCTGGCAGCCGGGCAAGGGCGAGCAGTACTTC.

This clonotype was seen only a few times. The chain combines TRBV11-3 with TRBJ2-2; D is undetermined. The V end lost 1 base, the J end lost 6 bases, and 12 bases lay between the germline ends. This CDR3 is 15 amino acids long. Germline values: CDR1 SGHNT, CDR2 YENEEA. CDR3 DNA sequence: TGTGCCAGCAGCTTAGTTTCGGCATCCTCCGGGGAGCTGTTTTTT. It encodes CASSLVSASSGELFF.

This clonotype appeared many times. The CDR3 nucleotides are TGTGCCAGCAGTCCCACTACAGGAGGGCCCGCCTACGAGCAGTACTTC. Translation: CASSPTTGGPAYEQYF. The chain is built from TRBV12-3 or TRBV12-4 and TRBJ2-7, with a weak D call TRBD2 (6 bases). V lost 5 bases and J 2 bases, leaving 19 bases between the germline ends. The CDR3 contains 16 residues.

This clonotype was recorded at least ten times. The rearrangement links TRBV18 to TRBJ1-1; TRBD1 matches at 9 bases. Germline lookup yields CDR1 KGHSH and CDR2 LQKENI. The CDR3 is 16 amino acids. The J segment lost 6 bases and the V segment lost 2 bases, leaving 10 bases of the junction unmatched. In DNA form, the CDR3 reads TGTGCCAGCTCACCAGTCCCGGGACAGGGAAGGTCTGAAGCTTTCTTT. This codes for CASSPVPGQGRSEAFF.

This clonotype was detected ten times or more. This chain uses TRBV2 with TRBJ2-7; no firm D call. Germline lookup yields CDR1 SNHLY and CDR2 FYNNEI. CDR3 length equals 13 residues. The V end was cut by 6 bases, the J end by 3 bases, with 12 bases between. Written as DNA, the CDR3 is TGTGCCAGCAGGGTATACGTAGACTACGAGCAGTACTTC. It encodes CASRVYVDYEQYF.

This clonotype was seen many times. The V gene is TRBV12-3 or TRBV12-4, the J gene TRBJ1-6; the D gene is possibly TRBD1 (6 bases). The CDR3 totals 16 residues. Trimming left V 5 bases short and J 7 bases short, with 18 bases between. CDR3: CASSLRIRTDNSPLHF. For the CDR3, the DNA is TGTGCCAGCAGTCTCCGAATAAGGACAGACAATTCACCCCTCCACTTT.

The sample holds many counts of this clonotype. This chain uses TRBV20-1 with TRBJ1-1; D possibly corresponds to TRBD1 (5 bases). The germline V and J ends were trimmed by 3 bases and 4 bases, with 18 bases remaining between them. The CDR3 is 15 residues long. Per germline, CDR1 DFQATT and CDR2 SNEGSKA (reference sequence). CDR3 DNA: TGCAGTGCTAGTAAGGTGTGGCAGGGCAGCACTGAAGCTTTCTTT. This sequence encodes CSASKVWQGSTEAFF.

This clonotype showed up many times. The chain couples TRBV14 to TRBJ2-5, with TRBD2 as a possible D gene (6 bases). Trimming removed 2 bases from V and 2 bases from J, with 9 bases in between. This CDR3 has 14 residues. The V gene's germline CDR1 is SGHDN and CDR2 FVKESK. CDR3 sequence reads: CASSQPAGQETQYF. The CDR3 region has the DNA TGTGCCAGCAGCCAACCGGCGGGGCAAGAGACCCAGTACTTC.

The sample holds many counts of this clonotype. CDR3 in DNA: TGCAGTGCTGACCAGAAAGGTGGGACTGAAGCTTTCTTT. It specifies CSADQKGGTEAFF. V gene TRBV20-1 combines with J gene TRBJ1-1; D gene ambiguous. Germline V lookup: CDR1 DFQATT, CDR2 SNEGSKA (reference sequence). V lost 5 bases to trimming and J lost 5 bases, with 15 bases between them. This CDR3 region has 13 residues.

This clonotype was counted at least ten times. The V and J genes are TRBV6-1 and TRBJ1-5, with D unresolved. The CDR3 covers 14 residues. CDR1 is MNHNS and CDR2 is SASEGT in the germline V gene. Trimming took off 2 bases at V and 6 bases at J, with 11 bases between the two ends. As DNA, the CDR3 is TGTGCCAGCAGTGAATTGGGAGGAGGTCAGCCCCAGCATTTT. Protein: CASSELGGGQPQHF.

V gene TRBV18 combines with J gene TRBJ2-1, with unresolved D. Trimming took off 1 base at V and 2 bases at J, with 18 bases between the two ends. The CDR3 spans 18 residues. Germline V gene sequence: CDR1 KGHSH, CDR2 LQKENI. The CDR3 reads CASSPLRASQNPYNEQFF. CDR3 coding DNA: TGTGCCAGCTCACCACTCCGGGCTAGTCAGAACCCCTACAATGAGCAGTTCTTC.

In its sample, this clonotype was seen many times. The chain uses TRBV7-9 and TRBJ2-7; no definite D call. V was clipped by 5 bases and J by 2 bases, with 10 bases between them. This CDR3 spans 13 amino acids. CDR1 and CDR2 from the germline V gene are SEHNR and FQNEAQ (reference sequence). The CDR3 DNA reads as TGTGCCAGCAGCGCTTCAGGCGCCTACGAGCAGTACTTC. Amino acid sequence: CASSASGAYEQYF.

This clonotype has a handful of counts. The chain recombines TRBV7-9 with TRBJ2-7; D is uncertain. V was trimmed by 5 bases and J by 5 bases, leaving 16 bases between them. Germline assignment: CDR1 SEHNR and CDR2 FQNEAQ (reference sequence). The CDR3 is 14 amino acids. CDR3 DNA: TGTGCCAGCAGCCACGAGGCCCGCGCAGACGAGCAGTACTTC. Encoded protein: CASSHEARADEQYF.

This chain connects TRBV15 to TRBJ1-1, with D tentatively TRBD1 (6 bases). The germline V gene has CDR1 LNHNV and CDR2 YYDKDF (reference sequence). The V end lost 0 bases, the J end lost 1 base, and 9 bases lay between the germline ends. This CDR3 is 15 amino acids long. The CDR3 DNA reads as TGTGCCACCAGCAGAGATAGGGGGGGGAACACTGAAGCTTTCTTT. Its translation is CATSRDRGGNTEAFF.

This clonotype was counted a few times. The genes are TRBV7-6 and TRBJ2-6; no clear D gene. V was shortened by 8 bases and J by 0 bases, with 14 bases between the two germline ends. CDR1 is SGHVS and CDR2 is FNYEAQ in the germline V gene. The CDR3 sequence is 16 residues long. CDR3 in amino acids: CASGSSASSGANVLTF. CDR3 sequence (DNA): TGTGCCAGCGGGTCTTCCGCAAGCTCTGGGGCCAACGTCCTGACTTTC.

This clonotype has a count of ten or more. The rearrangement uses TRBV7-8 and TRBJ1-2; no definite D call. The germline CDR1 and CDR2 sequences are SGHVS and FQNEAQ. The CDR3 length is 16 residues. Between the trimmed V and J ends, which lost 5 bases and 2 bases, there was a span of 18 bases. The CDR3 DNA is TGTGCCAGCAGCGGAGGCTTTGATACAAGGAACTATGGCTACACCTTC. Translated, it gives CASSGGFDTRNYGYTF.

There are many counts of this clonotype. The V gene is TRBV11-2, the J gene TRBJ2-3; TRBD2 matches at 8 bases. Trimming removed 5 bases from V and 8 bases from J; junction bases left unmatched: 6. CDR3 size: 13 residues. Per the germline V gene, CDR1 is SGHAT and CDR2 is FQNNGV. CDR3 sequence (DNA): TGTGCCAGCAGCGACTTAAGCGGGAGTACGCAGTATTTT. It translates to CASSDLSGSTQYF.